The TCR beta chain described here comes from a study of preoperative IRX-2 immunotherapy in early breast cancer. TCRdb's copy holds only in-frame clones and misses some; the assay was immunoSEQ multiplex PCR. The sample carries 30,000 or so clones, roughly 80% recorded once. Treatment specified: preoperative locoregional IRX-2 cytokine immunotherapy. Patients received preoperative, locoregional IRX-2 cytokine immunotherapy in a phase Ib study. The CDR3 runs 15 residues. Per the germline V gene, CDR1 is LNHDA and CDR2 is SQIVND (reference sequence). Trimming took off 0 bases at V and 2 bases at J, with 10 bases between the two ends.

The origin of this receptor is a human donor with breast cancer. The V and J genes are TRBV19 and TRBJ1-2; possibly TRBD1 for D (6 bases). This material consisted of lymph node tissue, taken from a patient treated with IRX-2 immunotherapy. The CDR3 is CASSIDRGQNYGYTF. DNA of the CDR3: TGTGCCAGTAGTATAGACCGCGGACAGAACTATGGCTACACCTTC. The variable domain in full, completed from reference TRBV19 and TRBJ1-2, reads DGGITQSPKYLFRKEGQNVTLSCEQNLNHDAMYWYRQDPGQGLRLIYYSQIVNDFQKGDIAEGYSVSREKKESFPLTVTSAQKNPTAFYLCASSIDRGQNYGYTFGSGTRLTVV.